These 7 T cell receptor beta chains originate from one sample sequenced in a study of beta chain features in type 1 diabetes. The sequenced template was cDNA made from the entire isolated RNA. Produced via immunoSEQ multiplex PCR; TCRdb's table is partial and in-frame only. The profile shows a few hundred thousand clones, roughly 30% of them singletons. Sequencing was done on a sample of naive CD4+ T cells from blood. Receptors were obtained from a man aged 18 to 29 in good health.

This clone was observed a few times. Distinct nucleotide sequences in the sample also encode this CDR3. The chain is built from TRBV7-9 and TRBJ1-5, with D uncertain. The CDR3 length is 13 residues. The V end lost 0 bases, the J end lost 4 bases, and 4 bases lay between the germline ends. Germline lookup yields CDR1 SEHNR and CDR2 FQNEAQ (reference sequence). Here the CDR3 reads CASSLALNQPQHF. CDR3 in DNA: TGTGCCAGCAGCTTAGCACTGAATCAGCCCCAGCATTTT. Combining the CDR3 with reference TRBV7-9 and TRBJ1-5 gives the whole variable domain DTGVSQNPRHKITKRGQNVTFRCDPISEHNRLYWYRQTLGQGPEFLTYFQNEAQLEKSRLLSDRFSAERPKGSFSTLEIQRTEQGDSAMYLCASSLALNQPQHFGDGTRLSIL.

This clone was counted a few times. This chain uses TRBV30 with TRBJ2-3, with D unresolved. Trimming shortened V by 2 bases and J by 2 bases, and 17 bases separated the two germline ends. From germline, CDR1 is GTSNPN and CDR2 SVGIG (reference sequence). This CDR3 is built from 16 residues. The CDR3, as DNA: TGTGCCTGGAGTCGAGCATCCGCCTCTATCACAGATACGCAGTATTTT. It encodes CAWSRASASITDTQYF.

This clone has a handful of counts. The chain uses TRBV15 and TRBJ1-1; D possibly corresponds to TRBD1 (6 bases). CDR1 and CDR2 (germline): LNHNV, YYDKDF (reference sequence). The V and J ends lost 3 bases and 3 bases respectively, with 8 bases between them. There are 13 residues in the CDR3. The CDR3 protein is CATSSRQDTEAFF. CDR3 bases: TGTGCCACCAGCAGCAGACAGGACACTGAAGCTTTCTTT. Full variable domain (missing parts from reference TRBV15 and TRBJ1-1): DAMVIQNPRYQVTQFGKPVTLSCSQTLNHNVMYWYQQKSSQAPKLLFHYYDKDFNNEADTPDNFQSRRPNTSFCFLDIRSPGLGDTAMYLCATSSRQDTEAFFGQGTRLTVV.

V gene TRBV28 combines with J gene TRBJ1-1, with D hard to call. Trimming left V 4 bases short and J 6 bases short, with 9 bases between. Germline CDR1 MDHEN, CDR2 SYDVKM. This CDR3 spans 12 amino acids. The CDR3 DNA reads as TGTGCCAGCAGTTCGATAGAGGCTGAAGCTTTCTTT. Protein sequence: CASSSIEAEAFF.

The CDR3, as DNA: TGTGCCTCCCGAGGGTGGGCCCACAATGAGCAGTTCTTC. It is translated as CASRGWAHNEQFF. The chain is built from TRBV30 and TRBJ2-1; tentative D call: TRBD2 (5 bases). The CDR3 covers 13 residues. Trimming took off 7 bases at V and 5 bases at J, with 15 bases between the two ends. The germline CDR1 and CDR2 sequences are GTSNPN and SVGIG (reference sequence).

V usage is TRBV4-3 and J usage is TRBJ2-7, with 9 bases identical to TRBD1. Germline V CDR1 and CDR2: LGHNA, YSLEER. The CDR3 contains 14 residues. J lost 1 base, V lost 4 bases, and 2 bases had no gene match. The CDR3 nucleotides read TGCGCCAGCAGCCGGGACAGGGTATCCTACGAGCAGTACTTC. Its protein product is CASSRDRVSYEQYF.

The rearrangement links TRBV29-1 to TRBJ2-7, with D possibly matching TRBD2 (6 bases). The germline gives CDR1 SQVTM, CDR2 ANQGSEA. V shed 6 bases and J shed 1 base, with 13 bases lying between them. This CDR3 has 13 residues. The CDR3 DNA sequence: TGCAGCGTGAGAGGGACTGATTCCTACGAGCAGTACTTC. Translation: CSVRGTDSYEQYF.